Reported below is one T cell receptor beta chain. This clone was picked up a small number of times. Its antigen is unknown. No base qualities exist here, and no much larger clone lies one base off it. The library was generated by the immunoSEQ multiplex PCR assay. For the multiplex PCR, a mixture combining 60 forward primers for TCR Vbeta segments and 13 reverse primers for TCR Jbeta segments was used. A multiplex PCR assay on genomic DNA amplified the CDR3 region of rearranged TCR beta genes. The amplified TCR beta libraries were sequenced on the Illumina HiSeq System as 87-base-pair reads. On the study's bioinformatics: In a later analysis, roughly 80 million unique TCR beta chains were counted across the roughly 700 repertoires, and about 9.9 million of these chains were shared by at least two donors. A nearest-neighbor algorithm error-corrected the raw reads and collapsed the reads into unique sequences, merging closely related sequences to remove PCR and sequencing errors. Alignment of CDR3 sequences to IMGT reference sequences was used to assign V, D and J gene segments. For a sequence to be retained, a match of at least six nucleotides was required to both a V gene segment and a J gene segment. Rearrangements were called productive when the CDR3 lacked stop codons and stayed in frame with V and J; all others were non-productive. Following IMGT convention, CDR3 was defined as the stretch from the second conserved V-encoded cysteine up to the conserved J-encoded phenylalanine. Sequences without an unambiguous match to a single V gene segment were excluded from the earlier analysis of 500 to 700 of the donors. In an earlier analysis of 587 of the donors, V segments were called functional above 56.7% productive rearrangements and were called segregating when the between-donor standard deviation exceeded 5%. To diagnose cytomegalovirus status from the catalog of TCR beta chain sequences, a statistical classification framework was built. A later analysis assigned V and J genes by comparing TCR nucleotide sequences with IMGT/GENE-DB human TR gene sequences. In a later analysis, CDR3 sequences and most-parsimonious VDJ recombination scenarios were assigned using the TCRdist pipeline. In a later analysis, every TCR beta chain was defined by the combination of its CDR3 amino acid sequence and its V-gene family, and reads without a unique V-gene family were dropped. In a later analysis, fewer than 650 highly shared, low-generation-probability nucleotide sequences were removed to address suspected cross-contamination and a sequencing artifact. A later analysis calculated a clonal expansion index for each public chain from normalized within-repertoire ranks of inferred template counts. In a later analysis, generation probabilities were computed with a VDJ recombination model fitted to out-of-frame rearrangements, and the resulting probabilities were checked against IGoR. In a later analysis, TCR-TCR, TCR-HLA and TCR-CMV co-occurrence was scored with hypergeometric tests, and a repertoire-size bias correction was applied to TCR pairs. To estimate false discovery rates, a later analysis permuted the HLA or CMV assignments 20 times. In a later analysis, co-occurring TCRs were grouped using DBSCAN, and TCRdist sequence similarity was added for clustering within HLA-allele-positive subsets. Repertoires with fewer than 30,000 or more than 120,000 public chains, plus five repertoires with anomalous nucleotide sharing, were excluded from co-occurrence clustering. TCRdb obtained this table from immuneACCESS and retained in-frame rearrangements with V and J assigned. These tables miss some clones; where compared with another copy, unresolved V genes account for less than half of the shortfall, and the remainder is unexplained. The DNA was the basis for D and trimming; V, J and clone size are from that table. For this sample there are 120,000 or so clones; approximately 61% appear just once. The ten top clones hold 1.6% of the sample.

From the cysteine through the phenylalanine, the CDR3 covers 13 amino acids. The kept DNA is CDR3 alone, 39 bases in frame from the first base. V is trimmed back by 2 bases and J by 6 bases, and the junction contains 1 base that no gene match accounts for. CDR1 and CDR2 (KGHSH, LQKENI) derive from the germline V gene. The sample belongs to a study of cytomegalovirus exposure and HLA in healthy donors (dated by TCRdb to the late 2010s). In the study overall: In an earlier analysis of approximately 640 of the donors, less than 350 Gb of sequence data and approximately 120 million unique TCR beta sequences from approximately 180 million T cells were reported. An early release that covered roughly 600 HLA-typed donors contained approximately 300 gigabases of sequencing data and 75 million to 100 million unique TCR sequences. Of the roughly 390 genotyped donors, over 70% fell in the genetic ancestry cluster associated with self-reported Caucasian donors. The study aimed to test whether cataloging public T cell receptors could reveal signatures of past pathogen exposure. The study used immunosequencing to profile the T cell repertoires of some 600 subjects and linked those repertoires to cytomegalovirus serostatus. A separate validation cohort of roughly 120 different subjects was used in addition to the roughly 720-subject first cohort. To predict cytomegalovirus infection status, the study brought together high-throughput TCR immunosequencing, statistical association of individual TCRs with disease status, and machine learning. In a later analysis, previously published TCR beta repertoires from 550 to 750 donors were re-analyzed and high-resolution HLA genotyping was added so that TCR occurrence patterns could be studied. Rather than using new phenotypic data, the later analysis identified candidate immune exposures from TCR beta sequences and from how often those sequences occurred across donors. An earlier analysis of about 600 of the donors used high-throughput TCR beta sequencing to judge whether each TCR beta V gene segment behaved as functional or pseudogenic. Donor age, sex, ethnicity and CMV serostatus were compiled alongside the repertoire data. In a later genetic analysis, genome-wide SNP genotypes for about 55% of the roughly 700 donors were used, and that subset was treated as a discovery cohort. Every discovery cohort repertoire had been produced on one sequencing platform. Class I and class II HLA loci were covered by the typing at four-digit resolution. Typing coverage varied by locus: about 629-640 donors for A, B, C, DRB1 and DQB1; approximately 500 for DQA1; nearly 610 for DPA1; about 450 for DPB1. Four to six DR-DQ haplotypes were handled as single units for association and clustering, since linkage in the cohort was strong. Among some 410 genotyped donors of the cohort, an average of approximately 240,000 unique TCR beta nucleotide sequences was sequenced per donor, of which 15% to 20% were non-productive. Beyond this particular receptor, the publication reports: About 17 rarely observed V segments, including chromosome 9 orphons, were excluded from the earlier analysis of just under 600 of the donors because counts were too low. According to a later genetic analysis, donors in an Asian-associated ancestry cluster had fewer N-insertions in productive TCRs than the approximately 670-donor mean. In a later analysis, most CMV-associated TCR beta chains were found to appear HLA-restricted, with HLA associations seemingly driven largely by CMV exposure. A cluster of highly shared sequence variants was judged likely to represent a technical artifact of the sequencing pipeline. Cytomegalovirus status was reported to be diagnosed by the classifier with high specificity and sensitivity in both the original and validation cohorts. A further reported finding was that TCR beta sequences accurately predicted the HLA-A and HLA-B alleles for most subjects in the first cohort. Some IMGT-functional V segments, including TRBV6-2 and TRBV6-3, could not be told apart with the 87-base-pair reads, so those segments were excluded. In the study, around 150 TCR beta chains were listed as associated with cytomegalovirus. A later genetic analysis associated a missense DCLRE1C variant with V-gene and J-gene trimming of TCR beta chains, and an independent cohort replicated the association. The authors suggested that the approach could potentially be generalized to other disease states and immunological phenotypes. This cohort had only TCR beta chains sequenced, and the lack of alpha or paired-chain data limited which features could be detected. Immune exposure information for the cohort was limited to CMV serostatus. When HLA alleles, especially DR and DQ, strongly co-occurred, TCR associations were difficult to assign to individual alleles. Several of the top co-occurrence clusters appeared to be linked to parvovirus B19, influenza, CMV and Epstein-Barr virus, according to a later analysis. In a later analysis, HLA-associated TCR beta chains were found to be more clonally expanded and to have lower generation probabilities than equally common non-associated chains. Specific HLA alleles were associated with 15,000 to 20,000 TCR beta sequences at a false discovery rate of 0.05 in a later analysis. Most TCR sequences were observed very rarely across donors, whereas some public TCRs were present in many individuals. Correlated functional status among segregating V segments might be attributable to linkage disequilibrium, but an unknown experimental factor could not be ruled out. Because some donors lacked HLA typing at each locus, the association tests relied only on the typed subset. According to a later analysis, TCR association rates differed among HLA loci, with DRB1 alleles showing the most associated TCRs and HLA-C alleles showing the fewest. In an earlier analysis of more than 450 of the donors, most TCR beta V segments were observed in productive rearrangements about 90% or about 30% of the time, broadly matching IMGT annotations. Presence/absence analyses assumed roughly uniform sequencing depth across donors, an assumption that may not hold. Three of the identified cytomegalovirus-associated TCR beta chains were confirmed in vitro to be specific for cytomegalovirus antigens.

The cohort comprised some 680 healthy bone marrow donors. All cohort members were sampled while nominally healthy, although unrecorded immune exposures were likely present. The donor tested CMV seropositive, placing the donor among the 289 seropositive members of the cohort. A peripheral blood sample was collected from each donor, and TCR beta sequencing was performed on peripheral blood mononuclear cells. Genomic DNA was extracted from the blood cell samples with the Qiagen DNeasy Blood Extraction Kit. The specimen sequenced was PBMCs. The sequence derives from a man aged 30 to 39 in good health and CMV-seropositive. The chain couples TRBV18 to TRBJ2-7; TRBD1 fits 10 bases in the junction. The DNA reads as follows: TGTGCCAGCTCACCAAGGACAGGGGGCGAGCAGTACTTC. This encodes CASSPRTGGEQYF.